The 15 T cell receptor beta chains below were found in one sample sequenced in a study of neoadjuvant anti-PD-1 for oral cavity cancer. Using immunoSEQ multiplex PCR, the repertoire was profiled, and TCRdb retains in-frame clones only, with some absent. The sample holds 68,000 or so clones, about 85% seen once. Time point given: after neoadjuvant nivolumab, at surgical resection. This material consisted of PBMCs, taken after nivolumab (anti-PD-1) treatment. These receptors were obtained from a person aged 35 to 85 with oral cavity squamous cell carcinoma.

The CDR3 DNA is TGCGCCAGCAGCTTGGTAACGGGAGGGGGGAATGAGCAGTTCTTC. It yields the protein CASSLVTGGGNEQFF. The chain has TRBV5-1 and TRBJ2-1; 8 positions agree with TRBD2. The CDR3 is made up of 15 amino acids. Germline assignment: CDR1 SGHRS and CDR2 YFSETQ. V gave up 0 bases and J gave up 7 bases; unmatched junction bases: 6.

This chain connects TRBV29-1 to TRBJ1-5, with D hard to call. Deletions cut 7 bases from V and 1 base from J, with 11 bases between. CDR1 and CDR2 from the germline V gene are SQVTM and ANQGSEA. This CDR3 has 13 residues. The CDR3 is CSAREDSNQPQHF. The CDR3 DNA reads as TGCAGCGCTAGGGAAGACAGCAATCAGCCCCAGCATTTT.

The genes are TRBV6-1 and TRBJ2-1; 8 bases map to TRBD2. This CDR3 region has 14 residues. Trimming cost V 11 bases and J 2 bases; bases outside gene matches: 8. Germline assignment: CDR1 MNHNS and CDR2 SASEGT. CDR3 sequence reads: CAGSLAVAYNEQFF. CDR3 coding DNA: TGTGCCGGGTCACTAGCGGTGGCCTACAATGAGCAGTTCTTC.

The rearrangement joins TRBV20-1 to TRBJ2-5; D remains unclear. Trimming stripped 8 bases from V and 8 bases from J, with 6 bases between. The V gene's germline CDR1 is DFQATT and CDR2 SNEGSKA (reference sequence). The CDR3 has 8 amino acids. The CDR3 DNA follows: TGCAGTCCTGGAACCCAGTACTTC. Encoded protein: CSPGTQYF.

The chain recombines TRBV18 with TRBJ2-1; perhaps TRBD1 as D (6 bases). Trimming shortened V by 3 bases and J by 3 bases, and 12 bases separated the two germline ends. The CDR3 is 15 residues long. The germline gives CDR1 KGHSH, CDR2 LQKENI. This chain's CDR3 is CASSPQGIFYNEQFF. CDR3 DNA: TGTGCCAGCTCACCTCAGGGGATTTTCTACAATGAGCAGTTCTTC.

The chain couples TRBV6-6 to TRBJ2-2; D gene unclear. Germline CDR1 is MNHNY and CDR2 is SVGAGI (reference sequence). This CDR3 region has 14 residues. V was clipped by 0 bases and J by 4 bases, with 6 bases between them. The CDR3 spells CASSYSEPTGELFF. CDR3 coding DNA: TGTGCCAGCAGTTACTCGGAACCCACCGGGGAGCTGTTTTTT.

CDR3 protein: CASRRQGDTGELFF. The DNA of the CDR3 is TGTGCCAGTAGACGACAGGGCGACACCGGGGAGCTGTTTTTT. The chain is built from TRBV19 and TRBJ2-2, with 7 positions matching TRBD1. Trimming removed 6 bases from V and 3 bases from J; junction bases left unmatched: 4. CDR1 is LNHDA and CDR2 is SQIVND in the germline V gene (reference sequence). This CDR3 region has 14 residues. Using reference TRBV19 and TRBJ2-2 for the parts outside the CDR3, the full variable domain is DGGITQSPKYLFRKEGQNVTLSCEQNLNHDAMYWYRQDPGQGLRLIYYSQIVNDFQKGDIAEGYSVSREKKESFPLTVTSAQKNPTAFYLCASRRQGDTGELFFGEGSRLTVL.

Note on this clone: Compared with germline, one end of the junction differs, possibly owing to a read error. This chain connects TRBV7-7 to TRBJ2-1; 7 bases match TRBD2. The CDR3 contains 16 residues. The germline V gene encodes CDR1 SSHAT and CDR2 FNYEAQ (reference sequence). The CDR3 loop reads CASSPSSGTGYNEQFF. Written as DNA, the CDR3 is TGTGCTAGCAGCCCCTCGAGCGGGACGGGATACAATGAGCAGTTCTTC.

This sequence joins TRBV5-8 and TRBJ2-1; tentatively, D is TRBD2 (6 bases). The CDR3 runs to 16 residues. The germline V gene encodes CDR1 SGHTS and CDR2 YDEGEE. Trimming removed 4 bases at V and 6 bases at J, with 20 bases between. This CDR3 reads CASSTGLTVKGNEQFF. In DNA, the CDR3 is TGTGCCAGCAGCACGGGACTTACCGTAAAGGGCAATGAGCAGTTCTTC.

This clone was observed a few times. The CDR3 nucleotides are TGTGCCAGCAGCTCCCAAAACTATGGCTACACCTTC. It translates to CASSSQNYGYTF. The chain employs TRBV2 and TRBJ1-2; D call uncertain. Germline V CDR1 and CDR2: SNHLY, FYNNEI. This CDR3 contains 12 residues. The V end lost 6 bases, the J end lost 2 bases, and 7 bases lay between the germline ends.

The V call is TRBV6-5, the J call TRBJ1-2; D not certain. Germline V lookup: CDR1 MNHEY, CDR2 SVGAGI. V lost 2 bases and J 5 bases, leaving 12 bases between the germline ends. The CDR3 spans 14 residues. The CDR3: CASSYGVGLYGYTF. CDR3 in DNA: TGTGCCAGCAGTTACGGGGTGGGGTTGTATGGCTACACCTTC.

In this sample, this clone turned up once. The CDR3 region has the DNA TGTGCCATCAGTTCAGACAGGGACTATGGCTACACCTTC. This sequence encodes CAISSDRDYGYTF. J is TRBJ1-2 and V is TRBV10-3; 7 bases agree with TRBD1. The CDR3 has 13 residues. CDR1 is ENHRY and CDR2 is SYGVKD in the germline V gene. J gave up 3 bases and V 5 bases, and 3 bases lay outside the gene matches.

The chain joins TRBV19 to TRBJ1-4; TRBD1 agrees at 8 bases. The length of the CDR3 is 15 residues. CDR1 and CDR2 (germline): LNHDA, SQIVND (reference sequence). Losses at the gene ends were 6 bases for V and 8 bases for J; bases not matched to a gene: 11. CDR3 nucleotides: TGTGCCAGTAGGTCGTCAACAGGGGGGGGAGAAAAACTGTTTTTT. It codes for CASRSSTGGGEKLFF.

This clone was detected only a few times. The chain uses TRBV19 and TRBJ1-5; TRBD1 agrees at 12 bases. Germline V gene sequence: CDR1 LNHDA, CDR2 SQIVND (reference sequence). The CDR3 loop spans 16 amino acids. V shed 7 bases and J 6 bases; nucleotides not matched to a gene: 10. CDR3 sequence reads: CASTEWGQGAGQPQHF. In DNA form, the CDR3 reads TGTGCCAGTACTGAGTGGGGACAGGGGGCAGGTCAGCCCCAGCATTTT.

This chain uses TRBV30 with TRBJ1-2; 12 bases match TRBD1. This CDR3 contains 18 residues. The germline gives CDR1 GTSNPN, CDR2 SVGIG (reference sequence). The V and J ends lost 3 bases and 4 bases, in that order; junction bases with no gene match: 15. Written as DNA, the CDR3 is TGTGCCTGGAGGAGGGCCGGGACAGGGGGCGCCCCGGGCTATGGCTACACCTTC. It encodes CAWRRAGTGGAPGYGYTF. Full variable domain (rest looked up from reference TRBV30 and TRBJ1-2): SQTIHQWPATLVQPVGSPLSLECTVEGTSNPNLYWYRQAAGRGLQLLFYSVGIGQISSEVPQNLSASRPQDRQFILSSKKLLLSDSGFYLCAWRRAGTGGAPGYGYTFGSGTRLTVV.